This passage covers 26 T cell receptor beta chains from one sample sequenced in a study of blood T cell repertoires in COVID-19. Sequencing was performed with immunoSEQ multiplex PCR; in TCRdb, only in-frame clones are kept and a portion is missing. The profile shows some 110,000 clones, about 85% of them singletons. Material for sequencing was peripheral blood. Receptors originate from a woman older than 75 with COVID-19, enrolled during active disease.

This rearrangement joins TRBV7-2 to TRBJ2-6; 8 nucleotides agree with TRBD1. The trim removed 0 bases at V and 4 bases at J, leaving 5 bases unmatched. The germline gives CDR1 SGHTA, CDR2 FQGNSA. The CDR3 spans 17 residues. CDR3: CASSLAQTGAGANVLTF. In DNA, the CDR3 is TGTGCCAGCAGCTTAGCCCAGACAGGGGCAGGGGCCAACGTCCTGACTTTC.

V is TRBV4-1 and J is TRBJ2-7; no clear D gene. The CDR3 is 14 residues long. V was clipped by 6 bases and J by 4 bases, with 16 bases between them. Germline V gene data show CDR1 as MGHRA and CDR2 as YSYEKL. The CDR3 spells CASSDSWPAYEQYF. The CDR3 coding sequence is TGCGCCAGCAGTGATTCTTGGCCCGCTTACGAGCAGTACTTC.

This clone was detected only a few times. The chain employs TRBV5-1 and TRBJ2-7, with 7 bases identical to TRBD1. Germline CDR1 is SGHRS and CDR2 is YFSETQ. This CDR3 is 14 amino acids long. V was pared by 0 bases and J by 2 bases, with 2 bases of the junction left unmatched. The CDR3, as DNA: TGCGCCAGCAGCTTGGACGGACAGGCCTACGAGCAGTACTTC. Translating gives CASSLDGQAYEQYF.

The chain combines TRBV5-8 with TRBJ1-2, with 7 nucleotides matching TRBD1. The germline gives CDR1 SGHTS, CDR2 YDEGEE. The CDR3 runs to 15 residues. V lost 4 bases and J lost 4; bases outside the gene matches: 10. The CDR3 DNA reads TGTGCCAGCAGCGCCGGACAGGTGGCAGCCTATGGCTACACCTTC. Translating gives CASSAGQVAAYGYTF.

V gene TRBV7-9 combines with J gene TRBJ2-1; TRBD2 matches 7 bases. Germline loops: CDR1 SEHNR, CDR2 FQNEAQ (reference sequence). This CDR3 spans 16 amino acids. Losses at the gene ends were 1 base for V and 0 bases for J; bases not matched to a gene: 3. The CDR3 nucleotides are TGTGCCAGCAGCTTAGAGGGACTAAACTCCTACAATGAGCAGTTCTTC. It translates to CASSLEGLNSYNEQFF. Drawing the rest from reference TRBV7-9 and TRBJ2-1, the complete variable domain is DTGVSQNPRHKITKRGQNVTFRCDPISEHNRLYWYRQTLGQGPEFLTYFQNEAQLEKSRLLSDRFSAERPKGSFSTLEIQRTEQGDSAMYLCASSLEGLNSYNEQFFGPGTRLTVL.

The chain links TRBV6-1 to TRBJ1-2; D unresolved. V lost 2 bases and J 5 bases, leaving 9 bases between the germline ends. From germline, CDR1 is MNHNS and CDR2 SASEGT. The CDR3 consists of 13 residues. CDR3 DNA: TGTGCCAGCAGTGAATCCCAGTCTTATGGCTACACCTTC. It codes for CASSESQSYGYTF.

V usage is TRBV28 and J usage is TRBJ2-7; no clear D. Per the germline V gene, CDR1 is MDHEN and CDR2 is SYDVKM. The CDR3 is 9 amino acids. Trimming removed 11 bases from V and 11 bases from J, with 13 bases in between. CDR3 nucleotide sequence: TGTGCCCCGAAGAGGTTAAAGTACTTC. It codes for CAPKRLKYF.

The chain carries TRBV19 and TRBJ2-1; 9 positions agree with TRBD2. The CDR3 length is 16 residues. With 5 bases clipped from V and 0 bases from J, the junction kept 5 bases outside the gene matches. Germline CDR1 LNHDA, CDR2 SQIVND (reference sequence). The CDR3 is CASSANSGSSYNEQFF. The CDR3 nucleotides are TGTGCCAGTAGTGCTAATAGCGGGAGCTCCTACAATGAGCAGTTCTTC.

The chain has TRBV10-3 and TRBJ1-5; D not certain. V shed 2 bases and J shed 2 bases, with 13 bases lying between them. Germline V CDR1 and CDR2: ENHRY, SYGVKD. This CDR3 contains 16 residues. As DNA, the CDR3 is TGTGCCATCAGTGAGCCCGGGGTCGATGGCAATCAGCCCCAGCATTTT. Protein product: CAISEPGVDGNQPQHF.

This chain connects TRBV7-3 to TRBJ1-2; 8 bases align to TRBD1. Germline trimming cut 1 base from V and 8 bases from J; bases unmatched to any gene: 6. This CDR3 has 14 residues. Germline V gene data show CDR1 as SGHTA and CDR2 as FQGTGA. CDR3: CASSLSSGGEGYTF. In DNA, the CDR3 is TGTGCCAGCAGCTTAAGCTCAGGGGGCGAAGGCTACACCTTC.

The V call is TRBV4-3, the J call TRBJ1-2, with 8 nucleotides matching TRBD1. The CDR3 extends over 17 amino acids. With V trimmed by 0 bases and J by 2 bases, 8 bases remained unmatched. Germline V gives CDR1 LGHNA, CDR2 YSLEER. CDR3 in DNA: TGCGCCAGCAGCCAAGAATCAGGCAGGACAGGGAACTATGGCTACACCTTC. This sequence encodes CASSQESGRTGNYGYTF.

The chain links TRBV28 to TRBJ1-2, with D possibly TRBD1 on 6 matching bases. This CDR3 is 15 amino acids long. Germline loops: CDR1 MDHEN, CDR2 SYDVKM. V was pared by 6 bases and J by 5 bases, with 19 bases between. The chain's CDR3 is CASSQQGPRGYGYTF. DNA of the CDR3: TGTGCCAGCAGCCAACAGGGTCCACGAGGGTATGGCTACACCTTC.

The CDR3, as DNA: TGTGCCAGCAGCCCAGGGACAGGGGCTCGCTACACCTTC. This translates into CASSPGTGARYTF. The J gene is TRBJ1-2, the V gene TRBV11-3; 10 bases are a match to TRBD1. The CDR3 loop spans 13 amino acids. The germline V gene has CDR1 SGHNT and CDR2 YENEEA. V dropped 5 bases and J dropped 9; count of bases not matched to a gene: 6.

This clone was detected only a few times. Other nucleotide sequences in the sample specify the same CDR3. V and J are TRBV28 and TRBJ1-3; TRBD1 agrees at 10 bases. Germline V gene lookup returns CDR1 MDHEN and CDR2 SYDVKM. CDR3 length equals 15 residues. The J segment lost 5 bases and the V segment lost 6 bases, leaving 7 bases of the junction unmatched. CDR3 DNA sequence: TGTGCCAGCAGAAATCCGGGACAGGGGAGAAACACCATATATTTT. Translation: CASRNPGQGRNTIYF. Together with reference TRBV28 and TRBJ1-3, the CDR3 gives the full variable domain: DVKVTQSSRYLVKRTGEKVFLECVQDMDHENMFWYRQDPGLGLRLIYFSYDVKMKEKGDIPEGYSVSREKKERFSLILESASTNQTSMYLCASRNPGQGRNTIYFGEGSWLTVV.

J is TRBJ2-7 and V is TRBV3-1 (or the pseudogene TRBV3-2); 9 bases match TRBD1. Looked up from germline, CDR1 is LGHDT and CDR2 is YNNKEL (reference sequence). V was pared by 1 base and J by 11 bases, with 6 bases of the junction left unmatched. This CDR3 region has 13 residues. The CDR3: CASSQGTGGREYF. In DNA, the CDR3 is TGTGCCAGCAGCCAAGGCACAGGGGGCCGAGAGTACTTC.

The CDR3 nucleotides are TGTGCCAGCAGCGAAACAGGGGGAAGCACCGGGGAGCTGTTTTTT. Its translation is CASSETGGSTGELFF. The V call is TRBV9, the J call TRBJ2-2; 8 bases line up with TRBD1. The CDR3 contains 15 residues. CDR1 SGDLS and CDR2 YYNGEE come from the germline V gene. V trimming: 3 bases; J trimming: 4 bases; junction bases outside the gene matches: 5.

The chain has TRBV27 and TRBJ2-3, with D unclear. This CDR3 has 14 amino acids. Trimming cost V 6 bases and J 0 bases, with 10 bases left between them. Germline V lookup: CDR1 MNHEY, CDR2 SMNVEV (reference sequence). In nucleotides, the CDR3 is TGTGCCAGCAGGGAGTGGTCTAGCACAGATACGCAGTATTTT. Translated: CASREWSSTDTQYF.

In regard to this clone: This specimen includes other DNA sequences encoding the same CDR3. The chain recombines TRBV2 with TRBJ2-5; tentative D call: TRBD2 (5 bases). V shed 4 bases and J shed 5 bases, with 8 bases lying between them. This CDR3 is built from 12 residues. CDR1 is SNHLY, CDR2 FYNNEI, per germline. The CDR3 loop reads CASSGPGETQYF. In DNA, the CDR3 is TGTGCCAGCAGTGGACCGGGGGAGACCCAGTACTTC.

The gene calls are TRBV29-1 and TRBJ1-4, with a weak D call TRBD1 (5 bases). Trimming shortened V by 8 bases and J by 8 bases, and 18 bases separated the two germline ends. The V gene's germline CDR1 is SQVTM and CDR2 ANQGSEA. The CDR3 has 13 amino acids. In nucleotides, the CDR3 is TGCAGCTCCCGGGAGCAGGGTGGGGAAAAACTGTTTTTT. Its translation is CSSREQGGEKLFF.

Written as DNA, the CDR3 is TGTGCCAGCAGTTTAGGTATCAATCAGCCCCAGCATTTT. It encodes CASSLGINQPQHF. This chain uses TRBV12-3 or TRBV12-4 with TRBJ1-5, with D hard to call. Trimming took 1 base from V and 3 from J, leaving 4 bases between them. The CDR3 is 13 amino acids.

The genes are TRBV13 and TRBJ1-1; D is ambiguous. Germline values: CDR1 PRHDT, CDR2 FYEKMQ (reference sequence). This CDR3 spans 15 amino acids. Trimming shortened V by 5 bases and J by 1 base, and 14 bases separated the two germline ends. The CDR3 DNA reads TGTGCCAGCAGCCCCCTCGGGATTAGGAACACTGAAGCTTTCTTT. This translates into CASSPLGIRNTEAFF.

In this sample, this clone turned up a few times. The gene calls are TRBV5-1 and TRBJ2-7, with D possibly being TRBD1 (5 bases). From germline, CDR1 is SGHRS and CDR2 YFSETQ. V was trimmed by 0 bases and J by 1 base, leaving 8 bases between them. This CDR3 comprises 14 residues. The CDR3 sequence: CASSLGTQSYEQYF. In nucleotides, the CDR3 is TGCGCCAGCAGCTTGGGGACACAGTCCTACGAGCAGTACTTC. The full variable domain, rest sourced from reference TRBV5-1 and TRBJ2-7, is KAGVTQTPRYLIKTRGQQVTLSCSPISGHRSVSWYQQTPGQGLQFLFEYFSETQRNKGNFPGRFSGRQFSNSRSEMNVSTLELGDSALYLCASSLGTQSYEQYFGPGTRLTVT.

This clone has just one count. V and J are TRBV6-5 and TRBJ1-2, with 7 bases aligning to TRBD1. The CDR3 totals 15 residues. CDR1 is MNHEY and CDR2 is SVGAGI in the germline V gene. Trimming cost V 11 bases and J 4 bases; bases outside gene matches: 16. The CDR3 bases are TGTGCCGCCTCAGTGGGACAGAGACTTCTCTATGGCTACACCTTC. Its translation is CAASVGQRLLYGYTF.

This clone was recorded only once. This chain connects TRBV11-2 to TRBJ2-2, with D possibly matching TRBD2 (5 bases). Trimming cost V 1 base and J 0 bases, with 6 bases left between them. Germline loops: CDR1 SGHAT, CDR2 FQNNGV. There are 15 residues in the CDR3. The CDR3 protein is CASSLAAANTGELFF. In DNA, the CDR3 is TGTGCCAGCAGCTTAGCAGCGGCGAACACCGGGGAGCTGTTTTTT.

The chain couples TRBV6-5 to TRBJ2-7, with 10 bases lining up with TRBD2. The CDR3 extends over 15 amino acids. With V trimmed by 2 bases and J by 3 bases, 4 bases remained unmatched. CDR1 is MNHEY, CDR2 SVGAGI, per germline. The CDR3 nucleotides are TGTGCCAGCAGTTACGCTAGCGGGAGTGGCTACGAGCAGTACTTC. Amino acids: CASSYASGSGYEQYF.

The CDR3 region is CASRGDTENTEAFF. CDR3 nucleotides: TGTGCCAGCAGGGGTGACACAGAGAACACTGAAGCTTTCTTT. V is TRBV21-1 and J is TRBJ1-1; the table's D call, TRBD1, was not checked against the DNA. TRBV21-1 is described as a pseudogene. The CDR3 spans 14 residues.